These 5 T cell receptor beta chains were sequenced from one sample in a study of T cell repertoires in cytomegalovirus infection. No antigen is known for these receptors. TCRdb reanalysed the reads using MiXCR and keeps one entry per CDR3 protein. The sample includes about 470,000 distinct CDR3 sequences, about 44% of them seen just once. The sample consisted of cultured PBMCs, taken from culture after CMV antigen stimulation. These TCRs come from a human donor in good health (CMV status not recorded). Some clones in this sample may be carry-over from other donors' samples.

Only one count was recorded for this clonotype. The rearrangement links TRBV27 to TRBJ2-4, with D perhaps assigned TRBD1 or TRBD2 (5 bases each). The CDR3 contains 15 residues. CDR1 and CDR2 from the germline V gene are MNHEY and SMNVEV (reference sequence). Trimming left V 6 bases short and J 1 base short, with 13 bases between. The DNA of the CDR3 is TGTGCCAGCAGCTCCCTGGGGGAGGCCAAAAACATTCAGTACTTC. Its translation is CASSSLGEAKNIQYF.

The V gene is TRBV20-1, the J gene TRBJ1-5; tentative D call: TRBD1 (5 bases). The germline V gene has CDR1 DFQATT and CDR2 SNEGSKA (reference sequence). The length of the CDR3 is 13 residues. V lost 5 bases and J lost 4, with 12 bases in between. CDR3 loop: CSARPDRNQPQHF. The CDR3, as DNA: TGCAGTGCTCGACCCGACAGAAATCAGCCCCAGCATTTT.

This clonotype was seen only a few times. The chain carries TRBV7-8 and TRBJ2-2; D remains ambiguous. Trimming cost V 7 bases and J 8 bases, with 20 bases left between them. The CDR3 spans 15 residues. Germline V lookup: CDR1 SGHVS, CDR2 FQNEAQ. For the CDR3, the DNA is TGTGCCAGCAACGTCGGGCGACTCGGAGTGGGGGAGCTGTTTTTT. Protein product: CASNVGRLGVGELFF.

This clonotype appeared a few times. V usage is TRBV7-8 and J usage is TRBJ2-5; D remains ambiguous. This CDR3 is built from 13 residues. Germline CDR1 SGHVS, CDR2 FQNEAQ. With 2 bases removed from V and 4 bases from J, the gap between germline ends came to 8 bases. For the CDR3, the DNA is TGTGCCAGCAGCTTATGGCTCGGAGAGACCCAGTACTTC. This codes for CASSLWLGETQYF.

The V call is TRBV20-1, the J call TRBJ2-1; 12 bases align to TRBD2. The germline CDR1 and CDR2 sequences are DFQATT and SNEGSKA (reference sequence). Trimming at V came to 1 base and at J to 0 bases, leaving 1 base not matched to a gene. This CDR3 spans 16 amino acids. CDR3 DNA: TGCAGTGCTAGAGTGACTAGCGGGGGCTCCTACAATGAGCAGTTCTTC. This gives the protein CSARVTSGGSYNEQFF.